A selection of T cell receptor beta chains follows, all from one sample in a study of blood T cell repertoires in COVID-19. TCRdb's copy holds only in-frame clones and misses some; the assay was immunoSEQ multiplex PCR. The sample carries some 170,000 clones, 65% to 85% recorded once. The sequenced material came from peripheral blood. Receptors were obtained from a woman aged 40 to 50 with COVID-19, enrolled during active disease. CDR3s include the opening cysteine and the closing phenylalanine or tryptophan. Each record gives: J gene, D gene, V gene, clone size, CDR3 DNA, CDR3 protein. The D gene is left open where the match is weak. Size values are once, few and many counts, or a class for expanded clones, and some rows have none.

J: TRBJ2-2
D: .
V: TRBV18
size: .
DNA: TGTGCCAGCTCACCTTTGGACAGTAACACCGGGGAGCTGTTTTTT
CDR3: CASSPLDSNTGELFF

J: TRBJ2-7
D: .
V: TRBV5-1
size: many
DNA: TGCGCCAGCAGCTTGGTTCCGGGAGCCTCCTACGAGCAGTACTTC
CDR3: CASSLVPGASYEQYF

J: TRBJ1-2
D: .
V: TRBV15
size: .
DNA: TGTGCCACCAGCAGAGATAGGACGGGGGACTATGGCTACACCTTC
CDR3: CATSRDRTGDYGYTF

J: TRBJ1-4
D: TRBD1
V: TRBV4-2
size: .
DNA: TGTGCCAGCAGCCAAGCCCTCGACAGGGGGTTCGGAAAACTGTTTTTT
CDR3: CASSQALDRGFGKLFF

J: TRBJ2-7
D: .
V: TRBV3-1/TRBV3-2
size: .
DNA: TGTGCCAGCAGCCCTACGCCGCTAGCGCTTTCCTCCTACGAGCAGTACTTC
CDR3: CASSPTPLALSSYEQYF

J: TRBJ2-3
D: TRBD2
V: TRBV5-4
size: .
DNA: TGTGCCAGCAGCTTGTCTAGCGGGGGCGAAACTAGCACAGATACGCAGTATTTT
CDR3: CASSLSSGGETSTDTQYF

J: TRBJ1-5
D: .
V: TRBV21-1
size: .
DNA: TGTGCCAGCAGCAAAGATGTTGAAACAGGGAATCAGCCCCAGCATTTT
CDR3: CASSKDVETGNQPQHF

J: TRBJ1-3
D: .
V: TRBV5-4
size: .
DNA: TGTGCCAGCAGCTTGGCCACTGGGGCCTCTGGAAACACCATATATTTT
CDR3: CASSLATGASGNTIYF

J: TRBJ1-5
D: .
V: TRBV27
size: .
DNA: TGTGCCAGCAGTCCTCGGCGGGGAGGGGGAGGGGGCAATCAGCCCCAGCATTTT
CDR3: CASSPRRGGGGGNQPQHF

J: TRBJ1-6
D: .
V: TRBV7-9
size: .
DNA: TGTGCCAGCAGGGACACCCTAAATTCACCCCTCCACTTT
CDR3: CASRDTLNSPLHF

J: TRBJ2-1
D: TRBD2
V: TRBV13
size: .
DNA: TGTGCCAGCAGCCCACTCGCGGGGGATGAGCAGTTCTTC
CDR3: CASSPLAGDEQFF

J: TRBJ1-6
D: .
V: TRBV19
size: .
DNA: TGTGCCAGTAGTAGCCGGACTCATAATTCACCCCTCCACTTT
CDR3: CASSSRTHNSPLHF

J: TRBJ2-3
D: .
V: TRBV5-5
size: .
DNA: TGTGCCAGCAGCTTCGAGGGACTTAGCACAGATACGCAGTATTTT
CDR3: CASSFEGLSTDTQYF

J: TRBJ1-1
D: .
V: TRBV2
size: .
DNA: TGTGCCAGCAGCCGCGGGAGGGTTGGAGCTTTCTTT
CDR3: CASSRGRVGAFF

J: TRBJ2-3
D: TRBD1
V: TRBV5-6
size: once
DNA: TGTGCCAGCAGCGTAGGGACAGTTCAAGATACGCAGTATTTT
CDR3: CASSVGTVQDTQYF

J: TRBJ2-5
D: TRBD2
V: TRBV27
size: .
DNA: TGTGCCAGCAGCCAGGGAGGACTAGCGGGGAAGGGGTTGGAGACCCAGTACTTC
CDR3: CASSQGGLAGKGLETQYF

J: TRBJ2-7
D: TRBD1
V: TRBV28
size: .
DNA: TGTGCCAGCAGTTTCGGGACAGGGGGCTCCGAGCAGTACTTC
CDR3: CASSFGTGGSEQYF

J: TRBJ1-3
D: .
V: TRBV3-1/TRBV3-2
size: .
DNA: TGTGCCAGTTACTCACCCGGAAACACCATATATTTT
CDR3: CASYSPGNTIYF

J: TRBJ1-1
D: TRBD1
V: TRBV10-3
size: .
DNA: TGTGCCATCAGTGGCCCTCAACTCGGGACAGTTGACGCCCTCTTAGCCACTGAAGCTTTCTTT
CDR3: CAISGPQLGTVDALLATEAFF

J: TRBJ1-1
D: .
V: TRBV3-1/TRBV3-2
size: .
DNA: TGTGCCAGCAGCCAAGATCCGTACACTGAAGCTTTCTTT
CDR3: CASSQDPYTEAFF

J: TRBJ2-2
D: .
V: TRBV7-3
size: many
DNA: TGTGCCAGCAGTGAGATGAACACCGGGGAGCTGTTTTTT
CDR3: CASSEMNTGELFF

J: TRBJ1-5
D: TRBD1
V: TRBV6-5
size: .
DNA: TGTGCCAGCAGGAGGGGGCAGGATCAGCCCCAGCATTTT
CDR3: CASRRGQDQPQHF

J: TRBJ2-7
D: TRBD2
V: TRBV28
size: .
DNA: TGTGCCAGTCGTAGCGGGAGAAGCCTCTACGAGCAGTACTTC
CDR3: CASRSGRSLYEQYF

J: TRBJ1-6
D: .
V: TRBV21-1
size: once
DNA: TGTGCCAGCAGCAAGGGGAGCTCCTATAATTCACCCCTCCACTTT
CDR3: CASSKGSSYNSPLHF

J: TRBJ1-2
D: .
V: TRBV11-2
size: .
DNA: TGTGCCAGCAGCCCGACCGGAGCGGGATATGGCTACACCTTC
CDR3: CASSPTGAGYGYTF

J: TRBJ1-2
D: TRBD1
V: TRBV28
size: .
DNA: TGTGCCACCCGGACAGGTTTCTATGGCTACACCTTC
CDR3: CATRTGFYGYTF

J: TRBJ2-7
D: .
V: TRBV24-1
size: .
DNA: TGTGCCACCAGTTCTGTTTACAGGACCTACGAGCAGTACTTC
CDR3: CATSSVYRTYEQYF

J: TRBJ1-3
D: .
V: TRBV2
size: .
DNA: TGTGCCAGCAGAGAGGACATCGTCGTGGGAAACACCATATATTTT
CDR3: CASREDIVVGNTIYF

J: TRBJ2-7
D: TRBD1
V: TRBV24-1
size: .
DNA: TGTGCCACCAGGGACAGGGACACTTACGAGCAGTACTTC
CDR3: CATRDRDTYEQYF

J: TRBJ2-3
D: TRBD2
V: TRBV28
size: .
DNA: TGTGCCAGCAGTTTGGGCGGGAGGGCGGTAGATACGCAGTATTTT
CDR3: CASSLGGRAVDTQYF

J: TRBJ1-5
D: TRBD1
V: TRBV5-8
size: .
DNA: TGTGCCAGCAGCTTGGATACAGGACAGGGAGCCCAGCCCCAGCATTTT
CDR3: CASSLDTGQGAQPQHF

J: TRBJ1-1
D: TRBD1
V: TRBV7-8
size: .
DNA: TGTGCCAGCAGCTTAGCTGGGACAGTCATGAACACTGAAGCTTTCTTT
CDR3: CASSLAGTVMNTEAFF

J: TRBJ2-5
D: TRBD1
V: TRBV18
size: .
DNA: TGTGCCAGCTCGCAGGGGGCGCGGGGCCAAGAGACCCAGTACTTC
CDR3: CASSQGARGQETQYF

J: TRBJ2-3
D: .
V: TRBV27
size: .
DNA: TGTGCCAGCAGTCCCCACGGTCGCACAGATACGCAGTATTTT
CDR3: CASSPHGRTDTQYF

J: TRBJ1-1
D: .
V: TRBV27
size: .
DNA: TGTGCCAGCAGTTTACGCAGGTCGGTAGAAGCTTTCTTT
CDR3: CASSLRRSVEAFF

J: TRBJ1-4
D: .
V: TRBV14
size: .
DNA: TGTGCCAGCAGCCAAGAACAGGGTATAAATGAAAAACTGTTTTTT
CDR3: CASSQEQGINEKLFF

J: TRBJ2-7
D: TRBD1
V: TRBV11-2
size: .
DNA: TGTGCCAGCAGCCGCGCCGGGACAGCTAGCTCCTACGAGCAGTACTTC
CDR3: CASSRAGTASSYEQYF

J: TRBJ1-1
D: .
V: TRBV12-5
size: .
DNA: TGTGCTAGTGCCCTGAGGAACACTGAAGCTTTCTTT
CDR3: CASALRNTEAFF